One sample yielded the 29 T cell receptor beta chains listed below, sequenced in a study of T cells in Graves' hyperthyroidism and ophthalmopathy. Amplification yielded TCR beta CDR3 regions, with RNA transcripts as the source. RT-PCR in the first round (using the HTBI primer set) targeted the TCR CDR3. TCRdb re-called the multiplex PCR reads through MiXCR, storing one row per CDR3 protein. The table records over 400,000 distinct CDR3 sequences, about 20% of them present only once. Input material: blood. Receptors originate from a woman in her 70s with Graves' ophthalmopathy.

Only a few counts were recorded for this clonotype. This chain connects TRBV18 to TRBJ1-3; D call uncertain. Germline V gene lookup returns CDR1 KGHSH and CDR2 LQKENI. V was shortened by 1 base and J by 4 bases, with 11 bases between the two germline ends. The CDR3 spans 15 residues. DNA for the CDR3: TGTGCCAGCTCACCACAGGGTGGTGCCGGAAACACCATATATTTT. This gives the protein CASSPQGGAGNTIYF.

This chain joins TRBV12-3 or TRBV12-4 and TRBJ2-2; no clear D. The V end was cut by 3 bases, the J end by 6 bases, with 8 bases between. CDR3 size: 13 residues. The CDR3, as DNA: TGTGCCAGCAGTTTGATGGACGCCGGGGAGCTGTTTTTT. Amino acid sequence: CASSLMDAGELFF.

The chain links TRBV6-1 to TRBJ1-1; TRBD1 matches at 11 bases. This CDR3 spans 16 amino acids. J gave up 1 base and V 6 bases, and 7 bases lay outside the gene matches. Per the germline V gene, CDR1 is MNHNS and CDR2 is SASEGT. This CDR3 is CASSLDGQGANTEAFF. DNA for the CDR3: TGTGCCAGCAGCTTGGACGGACAGGGGGCGAACACTGAAGCTTTCTTT.

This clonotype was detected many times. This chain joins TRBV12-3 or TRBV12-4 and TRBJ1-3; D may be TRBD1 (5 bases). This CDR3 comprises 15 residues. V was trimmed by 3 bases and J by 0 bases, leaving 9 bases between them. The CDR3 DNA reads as TGTGCCAGCAGTTTTGGGGGGAGCTCTGGAAACACCATATATTTT. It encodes CASSFGGSSGNTIYF.

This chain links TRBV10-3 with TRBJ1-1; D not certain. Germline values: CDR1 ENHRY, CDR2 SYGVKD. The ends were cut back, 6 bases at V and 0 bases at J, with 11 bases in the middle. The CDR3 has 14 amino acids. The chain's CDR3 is CAISRSLMNTEAFF. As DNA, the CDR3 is TGTGCCATCAGCCGGTCCCTCATGAACACTGAAGCTTTCTTT.

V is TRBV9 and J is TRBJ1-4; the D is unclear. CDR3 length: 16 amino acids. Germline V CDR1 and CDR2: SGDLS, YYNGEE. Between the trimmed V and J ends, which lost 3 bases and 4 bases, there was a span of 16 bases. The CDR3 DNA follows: TGTGCCAGCAGCGCCCACCCTGGCAGTGGTAATGAAAAACTGTTTTTT. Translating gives CASSAHPGSGNEKLFF.

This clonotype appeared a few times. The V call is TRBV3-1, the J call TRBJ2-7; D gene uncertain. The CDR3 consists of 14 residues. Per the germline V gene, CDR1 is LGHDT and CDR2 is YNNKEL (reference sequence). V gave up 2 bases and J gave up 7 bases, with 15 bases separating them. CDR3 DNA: TGTGCCAGCAGCCAAAGCGTTATTCTGGGGGAGCAGTACTTC. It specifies CASSQSVILGEQYF.

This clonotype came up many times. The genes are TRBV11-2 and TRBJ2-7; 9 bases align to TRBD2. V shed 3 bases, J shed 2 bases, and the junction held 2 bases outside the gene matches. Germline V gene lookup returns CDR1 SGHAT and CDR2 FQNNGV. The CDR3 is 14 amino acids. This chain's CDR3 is CASSLREGPYEQYF. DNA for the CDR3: TGTGCCAGCAGCTTGCGGGAGGGCCCCTACGAGCAGTACTTC.

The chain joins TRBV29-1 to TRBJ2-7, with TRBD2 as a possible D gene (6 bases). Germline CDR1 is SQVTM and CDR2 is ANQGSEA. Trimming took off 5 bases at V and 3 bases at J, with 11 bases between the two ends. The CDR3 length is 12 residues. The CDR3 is CSVQEGYYEQYF. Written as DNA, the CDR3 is TGCAGCGTTCAGGAGGGGTACTACGAGCAGTACTTC.

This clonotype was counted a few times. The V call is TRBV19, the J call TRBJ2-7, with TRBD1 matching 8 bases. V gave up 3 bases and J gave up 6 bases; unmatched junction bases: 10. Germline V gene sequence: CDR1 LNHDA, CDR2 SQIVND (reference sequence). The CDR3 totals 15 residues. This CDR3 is CASSISGTGPLEQYF. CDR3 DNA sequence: TGTGCCAGTAGTATCTCCGGGACAGGACCCCTCGAGCAGTACTTC.

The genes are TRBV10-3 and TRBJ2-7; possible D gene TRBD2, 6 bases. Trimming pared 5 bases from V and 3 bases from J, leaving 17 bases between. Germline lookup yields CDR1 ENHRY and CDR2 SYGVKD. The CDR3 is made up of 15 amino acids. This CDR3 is CAISLTGGSSYEQYF. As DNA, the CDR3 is TGTGCCATCAGTTTGACTGGGGGGTCGAGCTACGAGCAGTACTTC.

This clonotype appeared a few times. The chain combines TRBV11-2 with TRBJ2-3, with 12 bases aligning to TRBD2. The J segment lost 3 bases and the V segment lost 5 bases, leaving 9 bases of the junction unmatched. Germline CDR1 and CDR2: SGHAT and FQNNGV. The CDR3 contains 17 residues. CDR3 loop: CASSLGTSGLGTDTQYF. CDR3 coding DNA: TGTGCCAGCAGCCTTGGGACTAGCGGGTTGGGGACAGATACGCAGTATTTT.

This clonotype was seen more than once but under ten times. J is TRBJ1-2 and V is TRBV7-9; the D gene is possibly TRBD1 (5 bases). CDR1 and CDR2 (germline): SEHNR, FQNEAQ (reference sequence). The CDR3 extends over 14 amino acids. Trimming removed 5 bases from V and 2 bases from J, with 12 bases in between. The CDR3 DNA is TGTGCCAGCAGCCCACTTGGACACAACTATGGCTACACCTTC. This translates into CASSPLGHNYGYTF.

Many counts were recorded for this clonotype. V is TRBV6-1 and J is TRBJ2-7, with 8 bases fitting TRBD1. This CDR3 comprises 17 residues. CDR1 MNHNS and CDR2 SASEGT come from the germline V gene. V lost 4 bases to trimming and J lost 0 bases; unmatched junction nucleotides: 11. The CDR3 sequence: CASSGGAGGDISYEQYF. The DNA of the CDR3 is TGTGCCAGCAGTGGCGGGGCAGGGGGCGACATCTCCTACGAGCAGTACTTC.

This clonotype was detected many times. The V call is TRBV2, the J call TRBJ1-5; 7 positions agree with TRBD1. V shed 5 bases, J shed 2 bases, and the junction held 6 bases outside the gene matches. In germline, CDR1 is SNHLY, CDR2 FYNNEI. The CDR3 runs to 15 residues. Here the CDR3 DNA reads TGTGCCAGCAGTCAACAGGGGATGGGCAATCAGCCCCAGCATTTT. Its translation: CASSQQGMGNQPQHF.

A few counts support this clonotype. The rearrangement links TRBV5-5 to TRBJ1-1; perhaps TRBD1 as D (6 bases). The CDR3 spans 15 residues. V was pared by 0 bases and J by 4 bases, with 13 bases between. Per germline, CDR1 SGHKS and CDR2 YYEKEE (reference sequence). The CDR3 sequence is CASSLVQGSGTEAFF. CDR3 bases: TGTGCCAGCAGCTTGGTTCAGGGGTCGGGCACTGAAGCTTTCTTT.

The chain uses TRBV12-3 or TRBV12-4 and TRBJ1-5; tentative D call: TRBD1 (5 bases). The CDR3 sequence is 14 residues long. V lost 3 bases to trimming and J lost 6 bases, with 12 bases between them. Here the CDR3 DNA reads TGTGCCAGCAGTTTGGGGGGGAGAACTCAGCCCCAGCATTTT. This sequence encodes CASSLGGRTQPQHF.

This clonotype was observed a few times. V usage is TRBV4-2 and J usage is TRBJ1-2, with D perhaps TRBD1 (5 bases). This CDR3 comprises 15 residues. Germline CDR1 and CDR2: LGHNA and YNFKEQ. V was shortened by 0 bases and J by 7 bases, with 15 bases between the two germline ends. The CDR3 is CASSQEVGRASGYTF. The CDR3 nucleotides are TGTGCCAGCAGCCAAGAAGTCGGCAGGGCCAGTGGCTACACCTTC.

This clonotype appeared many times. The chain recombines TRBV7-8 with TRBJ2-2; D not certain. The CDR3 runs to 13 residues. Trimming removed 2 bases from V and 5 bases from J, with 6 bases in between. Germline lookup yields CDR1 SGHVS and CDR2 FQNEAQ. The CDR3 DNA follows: TGTGCCAGCAGCTTAAGGGAAACCGGGGAGCTGTTTTTT. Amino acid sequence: CASSLRETGELFF.

In DNA, the CDR3 is TGTGCCAGCAGCTTCAGGCGGGAGAAGGGTACGCAGTATTTT. Amino acid sequence: CASSFRREKGTQYF. The V gene is TRBV11-2, the J gene TRBJ2-3; 7 bases are a match to TRBD2. Trimming at V came to 3 bases and at J to 8 bases, leaving 8 bases not matched to a gene. Germline CDR1 reads SGHAT; CDR2 reads FQNNGV. The CDR3 has 14 residues.

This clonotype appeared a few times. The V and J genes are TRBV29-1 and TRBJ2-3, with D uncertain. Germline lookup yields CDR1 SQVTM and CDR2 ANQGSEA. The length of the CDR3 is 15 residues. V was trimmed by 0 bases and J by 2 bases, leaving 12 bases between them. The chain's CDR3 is CSVEDPRRHTDTQYF. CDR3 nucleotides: TGCAGCGTTGAAGATCCCCGGCGGCACACAGATACGCAGTATTTT.

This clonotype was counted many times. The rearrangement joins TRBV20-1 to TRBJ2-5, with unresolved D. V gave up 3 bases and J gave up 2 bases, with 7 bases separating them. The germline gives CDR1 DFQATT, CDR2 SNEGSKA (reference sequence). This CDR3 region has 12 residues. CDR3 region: CSASRNQETQYF. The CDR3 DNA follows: TGCAGTGCTAGTAGGAATCAAGAGACCCAGTACTTC.

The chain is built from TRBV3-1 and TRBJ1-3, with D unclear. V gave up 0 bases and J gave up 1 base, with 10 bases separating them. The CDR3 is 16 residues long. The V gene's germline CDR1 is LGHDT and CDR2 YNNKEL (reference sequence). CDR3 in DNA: TGTGCCAGCAGCCAAGATCTGCCGTTATCTGGAAACACCATATATTTT. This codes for CASSQDLPLSGNTIYF.

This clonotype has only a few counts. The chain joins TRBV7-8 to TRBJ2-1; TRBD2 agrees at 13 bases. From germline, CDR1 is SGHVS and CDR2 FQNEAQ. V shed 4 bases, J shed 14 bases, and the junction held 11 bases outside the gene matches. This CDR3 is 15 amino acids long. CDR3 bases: TGTGCCAGCAGCTCCACGCGGCGGACTAGCGGGAGTGAGTTCTTC. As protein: CASSSTRRTSGSEFF.

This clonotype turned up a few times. Here the CDR3 DNA reads TGTGCCTGGAGTCGAAGAGTGGATCAGCCCCAGCATTTT. Its protein product is CAWSRRVDQPQHF. The rearrangement uses TRBV30 and TRBJ1-5; D is unclear. V lost 2 bases and J lost 5, with 10 bases in between. CDR1 is GTSNPN and CDR2 is SVGIG in the germline V gene (reference sequence). CDR3 size: 13 residues.

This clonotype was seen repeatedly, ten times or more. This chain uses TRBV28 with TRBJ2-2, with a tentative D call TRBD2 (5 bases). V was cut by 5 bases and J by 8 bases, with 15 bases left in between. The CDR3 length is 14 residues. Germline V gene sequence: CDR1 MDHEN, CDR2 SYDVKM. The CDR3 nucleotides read TGTGCCAGCAGTCTAGTAACTAGTCGAGGGGAGCTGTTTTTT. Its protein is CASSLVTSRGELFF. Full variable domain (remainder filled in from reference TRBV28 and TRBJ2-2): DVKVTQSSRYLVKRTGEKVFLECVQDMDHENMFWYRQDPGLGLRLIYFSYDVKMKEKGDIPEGYSVSREKKERFSLILESASTNQTSMYLCASSLVTSRGELFFGEGSRLTVL.

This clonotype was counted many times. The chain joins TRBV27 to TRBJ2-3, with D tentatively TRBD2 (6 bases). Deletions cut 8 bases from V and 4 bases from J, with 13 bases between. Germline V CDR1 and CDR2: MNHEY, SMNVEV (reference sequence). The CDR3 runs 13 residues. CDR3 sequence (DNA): TGTGCCAGCTGGCCGGGAGCATCAGATACGCAGTATTTT. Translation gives CASWPGASDTQYF.

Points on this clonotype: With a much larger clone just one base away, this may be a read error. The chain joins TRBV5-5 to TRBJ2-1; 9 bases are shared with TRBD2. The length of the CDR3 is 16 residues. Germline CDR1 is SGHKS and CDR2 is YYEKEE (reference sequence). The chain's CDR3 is CASSGGTAPSYNEQFF. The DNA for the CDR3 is TGCGCCAGCAGCGGGGGGACAGCTCCATCCTACAATGAGCAGTTCTTC.

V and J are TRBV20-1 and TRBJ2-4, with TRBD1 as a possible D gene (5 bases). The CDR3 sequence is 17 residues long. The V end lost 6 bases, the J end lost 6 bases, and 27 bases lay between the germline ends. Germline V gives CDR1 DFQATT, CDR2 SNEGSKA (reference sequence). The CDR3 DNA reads TGCAGTGCCCGACGACCCCCAAGGGGTAAATCCACAAACATTCAGTACTTC. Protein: CSARRPPRGKSTNIQYF.